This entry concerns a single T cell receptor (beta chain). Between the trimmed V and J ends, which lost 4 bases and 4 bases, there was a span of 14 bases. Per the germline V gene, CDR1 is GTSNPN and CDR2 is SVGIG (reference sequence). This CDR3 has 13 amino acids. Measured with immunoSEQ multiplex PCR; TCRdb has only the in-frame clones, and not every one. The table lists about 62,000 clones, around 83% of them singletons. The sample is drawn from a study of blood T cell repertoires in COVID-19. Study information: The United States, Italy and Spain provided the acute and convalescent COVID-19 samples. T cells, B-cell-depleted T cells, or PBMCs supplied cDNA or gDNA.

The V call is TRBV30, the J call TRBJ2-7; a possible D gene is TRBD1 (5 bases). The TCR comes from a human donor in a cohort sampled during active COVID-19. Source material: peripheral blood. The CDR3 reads CAWTRPGKYEQYF. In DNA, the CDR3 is TGTGCCTGGACAAGGCCAGGGAAATACGAGCAGTACTTC.